A selection of T cell receptor beta chains follows, all from one sample in a study of OX40 agonist ivuxolimab in advanced cancers. TCRdb keeps only in-frame clones here, not all; method: immunoSEQ multiplex PCR. The sample includes several thousand clones, roughly 90% of them seen just once. Source: CD4+ or CD8+ T cells sorted from blood, taken in a trial of the OX40 agonist ivuxolimab. The receptor set was obtained from an adult with an advanced solid tumor such as melanoma, head and neck, liver or kidney cancer. Each CDR3 is given with its conserved first and last residue. Each record gives: J gene, V gene, CDR3 protein.

>TRBJ2-5|TRBV4-1
CASSQRGLITTGQQETQYF
>TRBJ2-5|TRBV7-9
CASSLQGETQYF
>TRBJ1-1|TRBV6-6
CASRGYENTEAFF
>TRBJ1-3|TRBV12-5
CASVLMAGNTIYF
>TRBJ1-1|TRBV29-1
CSVEGYRQGFTEAFF
>TRBJ2-7|TRBV7-2
CASSLGLWPYEQYF
>TRBJ2-6|TRBV7-6
CASSLDHYGANVLTF
>TRBJ2-4|TRBV9
CASSVSGRNIDIQYF
>TRBJ2-1|TRBV10-3
CAIAGTGNLGEQFF
>TRBJ2-3|TRBV5-1
CATRQGSTDTQYF
>TRBJ2-3|TRBV6-6
CASSYGREADTQYF
>TRBJ2-1|TRBV14
CASSQDFTSGSYNEQFF
>TRBJ2-7|TRBV25-1
CASSDHSYEQYF
>TRBJ2-6|TRBV28
CAAKGQGLSGANVLTF
>TRBJ1-2|TRBV19
CASRQGAGQQFGYTF
>TRBJ1-3|TRBV19
CASGPPTGTARNTIYF
>TRBJ2-3|TRBV7-9
CASSLNPLVATDTQYF
>TRBJ2-2|TRBV27
CASSSDTGELFF
>TRBJ2-1|TRBV4-1
CASSQYDRDSSYNEQFF
>TRBJ1-5|TRBV4-2
CASSQAGGGTSQPQHF
>TRBJ1-2|TRBV11-3
CASSSSGTGNGYTF
>TRBJ1-6|TRBV13
CASSLGAGVGSPLHF
>TRBJ1-1|TRBV11-2
CASSLGPLGYTEAFF
>TRBJ2-1|TRBV15
CATSRGTSANYNEQFF
>TRBJ2-7|TRBV27
CASSLSGPTYEQYF
>TRBJ1-1|TRBV5-1
CASSLGRGAPSGNTEAFF
>TRBJ2-4|TRBV4-1
CASSQEVGSPKNIQYF
>TRBJ1-1|TRBV14
CASSRMGRGFLTEAFF
>TRBJ1-2|TRBV5-1
CASSLGWGGANYGYTF
>TRBJ2-2|TRBV4-1
CASSQQQADGELFF
>TRBJ2-1|TRBV29-1
CSVGPSGISNEQFF
>TRBJ1-2|TRBV14
CASSQQGYYGYTF
>TRBJ2-7|TRBV4-2
CASSHNGGPYEQYF
>TRBJ1-2|TRBV19
CASSIPGGAGGDYGYTF
>TRBJ2-3|TRBV7-2
CASRRDPRDTQYF
>TRBJ1-1|TRBV20-1
CSASAGTEAFF
>TRBJ2-2|TRBV7-3
CASSPFTGELFF
>TRBJ1-1|TRBV29-1
CSAPGQGLGAFF
>TRBJ2-7|TRBV5-4
CASSSLTGKLYEQYF
>TRBJ1-3|TRBV11-3
CASSSDRAGNTIYF
>TRBJ1-1|TRBV18
CASSPLTGSGKNTEAFF
>TRBJ1-3|TRBV5-5
CASSLGPSSSGNTIYF